This T cell receptor beta chain was captured by sequencing in a study of cytomegalovirus exposure and HLA in healthy donors. Whole-study results and caveats: Most TCR sequences were seen very rarely across donors, but some public TCRs occurred in many.

With respect to this clone: Its antigen remains unknown.

PCR employed 60 Vbeta and 13 Jbeta primers. This table comes from immunoSEQ multiplex PCR, and its TCRdb copy is limited to in-frame clones, with some not included. The sample has roughly 160,000 clones, about 80% seen once; the top ten hold 1.3%. The germline V gene encodes CDR1 KGHSH and CDR2 LQKENI. The CDR3 contains 15 residues. J lost 5 bases, V lost 4 bases, and 11 bases had no gene match. The V and J genes are TRBV18 and TRBJ2-7; 7 bases are shared with TRBD1. Sequencing was carried out using PBMCs. This receptor was obtained from a woman in her fifties or sixties in good health and CMV-seronegative. The CDR3 protein is CASSLETGSINEQYF. DNA for the CDR3: TGTGCCAGCTCACTGGAGACAGGGTCCATCAACGAGCAGTACTTC.